This T cell receptor beta chain was found in a study of early T cells in non-severe SARS-CoV-2 infection. Between the trimmed V and J ends, which lost 0 bases and 5 bases, there was a span of 16 bases. The CDR3 is made up of 17 amino acids. Germline-derived CDR1 and CDR2 are MNHEY and SMNVEV (reference sequence). In the library, individual cDNA molecules carried attached unique molecular identifiers. In TCRdb, the 5' RACE reads were re-called with MiXCR into one record per CDR3 protein. This table has about 50,000 distinct CDR3 sequences, around 6.4% appearing once. The clonotype originates from an adult who was a healthcare worker with PCR-confirmed SARS-CoV-2 infection or an uninfected control (not recorded which). The input for sequencing was whole blood, taken at baseline. V usage is TRBV27 and J usage is TRBJ2-2; weak D call: TRBD1 (6 bases). The CDR3 is CASSLSDTGLGTGELFF. The CDR3 nucleotides are TGTGCCAGCAGTTTATCGGACACAGGGTTGGGAACCGGGGAGCTGTTTTTT.